Listed below are T cell receptor beta chains from one sample, sequenced in a study of T cell responses to AZD1222 COVID-19 vaccine. Sequencing was performed with immunoSEQ multiplex PCR; in TCRdb, only in-frame clones are kept and a portion is missing. The sample has about 88,000 clones, about nine tenths seen once. Sequencing was performed on peripheral blood, taken 28 days after the second AZD1222 dose. All receptors come from an adult who received the AZD1222 COVID-19 vaccine. Each CDR3 is given with its conserved first and last residue. D genes are given only for firm matches. Not every row has a clone size; where given, it reads once, few, many or a size class.

d_call clone_size j_call v_call cdr3_nt cdr3_aa
TRBD1 NA TRBJ1-1 TRBV5-8 TGTGCCAGCAGCCCCCGGGACAGCATTGAAGCTTTCTTT CASSPRDSIEAFF
TRBD2 NA TRBJ2-5 TRBV6-5 TGTGCCAGCAGGGGACTAGAAGAGACCCAGTACTTC CASRGLEETQYF
TRBD1 NA TRBJ1-5 TRBV6-2/TRBV6-3 TGTGCCAGCAGCCCAGGGGGGTTCCAGCCCCAGCATTTT CASSPGGFQPQHF
NA NA TRBJ2-6 TRBV5-1 TGCGCCAGCAGTTCCTACAATGGGGCCAACGTCCTGACTTTC CASSSYNGANVLTF
NA NA TRBJ1-3 TRBV6-5 TGTGCCAGCGCATCACACTCTGGAAACACCATATATTTT CASASHSGNTIYF
NA NA TRBJ1-5 TRBV30 TGTGCCTGGAGTGTATCCGGGAGCAATCAGCCCCAGCATTTT CAWSVSGSNQPQHF
TRBD1 NA TRBJ1-2 TRBV6-8 TGTGCCAGCCACCTCGACCGGGACAGGGGCAAACTAAACTATGGCTACACCTTC CASHLDRDRGKLNYGYTF
NA NA TRBJ1-1 TRBV2 TGTGCCAGCAATCAGTTGGCTGAAGCTTTCTTT CASNQLAEAFF
NA NA TRBJ2-1 TRBV28 TGTGCCAGCAGTTTTGGTCGCTCCTACAATGAGCAGTTCTTC CASSFGRSYNEQFF
NA NA TRBJ2-7 TRBV9 TGTGCCAGCAGCGTAGGAGGTGCGGGCTACGAGCAGTACTTC CASSVGGAGYEQYF
TRBD2 NA TRBJ2-5 TRBV25-1 TGTGCCAGCAGTGCTTGGGCTAGCGGGGGGAAAGAGACCCAGTACTTC CASSAWASGGKETQYF
TRBD1 few TRBJ1-1 TRBV6-5 TGTGCCAGCAGTCCGAGACAGGGCCGGACTGAAGCTTTCTTT CASSPRQGRTEAFF
TRBD1 NA TRBJ1-2 TRBV2 TGTGCCAGCAGGATGGACAGGTTGAACTATGGCTACACCTTC CASRMDRLNYGYTF
NA NA TRBJ2-1 TRBV25-1 TGTGCCAGCAGCCGATTCGGGTCGGGGTCCTACAATGAGCAGTTCTTC CASSRFGSGSYNEQFF